This T cell receptor (beta chain) was profiled in a study of CD8+ T cells in alopecia areata. Study-wide results and caveats: Clonality in the scalp and expanded CD8+ clones ranked among the top 100 were significantly decreased by tofacitinib.

With regard to this clone: Its matching antigen is unknown.

Treatment given: oral pan-JAK inhibitor, 5-10 mg twice daily. The CDR3 has 11 amino acids. Germline V gene lookup returns CDR1 PRHDT and CDR2 FYEKMQ (reference sequence). V was pared by 5 bases and J by 7 bases, with 6 bases between. TCR sequencing used cDNA made by reverse transcription of extracted RNA. Profiling relied on immunoSEQ multiplex PCR, and the TCRdb table lists in-frame clones only, not all of them. The sample contains fewer than 100,000 clones, about 58% of which appear only once. The sequencing here drew on CD8+ T cells sorted from blood, taken at week 4, from a patient treated with tofacitinib. The chain combines TRBV13 with TRBJ2-1; D is unresolved. This sequence was found in a human donor with alopecia areata. The CDR3: CASSTVNEQFF. The CDR3, as DNA: TGTGCCAGCAGCACGGTGAATGAGCAGTTCTTC. Together with reference TRBV13 and TRBJ2-1, the CDR3 gives the full variable domain: AAGVIQSPRHLIKEKRETATLKCYPIPRHDTVYWYQQGPGQDPQFLISFYEKMQSDKGSIPDRFSAQQFSDYHSELNMSSLELGDSALYFCASSTVNEQFFGPGTRLTVL.